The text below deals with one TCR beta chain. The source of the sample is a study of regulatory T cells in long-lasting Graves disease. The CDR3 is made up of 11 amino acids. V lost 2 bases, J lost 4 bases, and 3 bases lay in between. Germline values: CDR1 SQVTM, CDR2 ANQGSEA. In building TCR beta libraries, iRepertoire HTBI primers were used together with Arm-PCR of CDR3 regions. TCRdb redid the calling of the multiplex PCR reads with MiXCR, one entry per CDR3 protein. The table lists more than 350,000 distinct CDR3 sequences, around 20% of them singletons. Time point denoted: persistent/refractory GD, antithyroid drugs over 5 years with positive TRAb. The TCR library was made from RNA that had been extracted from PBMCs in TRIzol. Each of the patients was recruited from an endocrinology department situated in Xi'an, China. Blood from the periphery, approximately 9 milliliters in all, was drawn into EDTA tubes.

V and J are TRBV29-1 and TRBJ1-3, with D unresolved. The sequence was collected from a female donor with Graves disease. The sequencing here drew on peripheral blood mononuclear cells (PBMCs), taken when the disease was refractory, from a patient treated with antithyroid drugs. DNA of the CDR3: TGCAGCGTTGAAAGGGGAAACACCATATATTTT. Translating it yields CSVERGNTIYF.